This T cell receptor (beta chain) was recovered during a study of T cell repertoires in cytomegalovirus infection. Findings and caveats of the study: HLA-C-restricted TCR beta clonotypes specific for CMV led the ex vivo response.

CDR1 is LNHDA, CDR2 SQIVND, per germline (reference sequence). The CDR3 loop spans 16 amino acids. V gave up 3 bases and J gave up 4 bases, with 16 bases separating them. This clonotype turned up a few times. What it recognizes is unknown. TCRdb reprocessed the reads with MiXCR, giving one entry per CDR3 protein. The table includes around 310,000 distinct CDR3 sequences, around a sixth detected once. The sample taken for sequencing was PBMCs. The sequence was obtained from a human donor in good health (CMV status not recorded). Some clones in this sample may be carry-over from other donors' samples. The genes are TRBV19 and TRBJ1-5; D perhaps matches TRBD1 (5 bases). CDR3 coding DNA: TGTGCCAGTAGTATTAACAGGACGCCCGGAAATCAGCCCCAGCATTTT. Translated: CASSINRTPGNQPQHF.